This T cell receptor (beta chain) was found in a study of blood T cell repertoires in COVID-19. About the study: Acute and convalescent COVID-19 specimens originated in the United States, Italy and Spain. Sample material is recorded as cDNA or gDNA derived from T cells, B-cell-depleted T cells, or PBMCs.

Followed longitudinally, the Seattle patients had been enrolled during active infection. CDR1 is SGHRS and CDR2 is YFSETQ in the germline V gene. This CDR3 is built from 17 residues. The V and J ends lost 3 bases and 4 bases, in that order; junction bases with no gene match: 13. Under the authors' procedure: Reference gene primer amplification yielded estimated nucleated cell counts. Assay used: immunoSEQ multiplex PCR; TCRdb lists only in-frame clones, some missing. D and trimming come from the DNA, and the V and J calls and clone size come from that table. The repertoire holds approximately 12,000 clones, 70% to 75% seen once, with 5.5% to 7% in the top ten.

The sequence was obtained from a man aged 55 to 69 with COVID-19, enrolled during active disease. The chain uses TRBV5-1 and TRBJ2-1; 7 bases map to TRBD1. Sample: peripheral blood. The CDR3 coding sequence is TGCGCCAGCAGCTGGGGGACAGCCGTTTCGATTTACAATGAGCAGTTCTTC. Its translation: CASSWGTAVSIYNEQFF.